The clone carrying this TCR beta chain has more than one count but fewer than ten. Its specificity is unknown. The sample, about 10 milliliters of peripheral blood, was drawn from each donor. The authors ran a second PCR of 7 to 11 cycles using a sample-barcoded 5' primer and a J-beta primer mix. A template-switch adaptor that had 12 random nucleotides put a tag on each cDNA molecule. TCRdb redid the calling of the 5' RACE reads with MiXCR, one entry per CDR3 protein. The sample has hundreds of thousands of distinct CDR3 sequences; 45% to 70% are singletons. The data were obtained in a study of blood T cells in healthy people across ages. Study-wide results and caveats: Significant beta diversity loss was already apparent by age 40, declining roughly linearly. Diversity figures derived from one million T cells were judged to underestimate the true value.

Germline CDR1 and CDR2: DFQATT and SNEGSKA (reference sequence). V gave up 0 bases and J gave up 4 bases, with 15 bases separating them. The CDR3 is 15 residues long. Source material: blood. V usage is TRBV20-1 and J usage is TRBJ1-2, with D uncertain. This TCR came from a man aged 35-49 years in good health. The CDR3 protein is CSARDQGQRSYGYTF. In nucleotides, the CDR3 is TGCAGTGCTAGAGATCAAGGGCAGAGGAGCTATGGCTACACCTTC.